Each of the 23 T cell receptor beta chains below was sequenced from the same sample in a study of CD4 T cells in relation to SARS-CoV-2 and coronaviruses. The antigens for these receptors are not known. Measured with immunoSEQ multiplex PCR; TCRdb has only the in-frame clones, and not every one. The table records about 31,000 clones, about four fifths of them present only once. Material for sequencing was memory CD4+ T cells from PBMCs, cultured in vitro. These receptors were obtained from an adult with COVID-19.

V gene TRBV6-5 combines with J gene TRBJ2-3; TRBD1 agrees at 7 bases. Germline assignment: CDR1 MNHEY and CDR2 SVGAGI. The length of the CDR3 is 14 residues. V was clipped by 10 bases and J by 4 bases; unmatched bases: 11. The CDR3 region is CATKTGLNPDTQYF. Here the CDR3 DNA reads TGTGCCACCAAGACAGGGCTTAATCCAGATACGCAGTATTTT.

The chain is built from TRBV3-1 (or the pseudogene TRBV3-2) and TRBJ2-1; the match to TRBD1 covers 10 bases. The CDR3 is 17 residues long. Trimming removed 1 base from V and 7 bases from J; junction bases left unmatched: 10. CDR1 LGHDT and CDR2 YNNKEL come from the germline V gene (reference sequence). CDR3 sequence reads: CASSQVLPGQGLNEQFF. As DNA, the CDR3 is TGTGCCAGCAGCCAAGTCCTACCGGGACAGGGGTTGAATGAGCAGTTCTTC.

The V gene is TRBV5-6, the J gene TRBJ1-1; D possibly corresponds to TRBD1 (5 bases). The length of the CDR3 is 12 residues. V lost 2 bases and J lost 8, with 10 bases in between. CDR1 SGHDT and CDR2 YYEEEE come from the germline V gene. Written as DNA, the CDR3 is TGTGCCAGCAGCTTAAACCGGGACGAAGCTTTCTTT. This gives the protein CASSLNRDEAFF.

This chain connects TRBV18 to TRBJ1-2; D is unclear. The ends were cut back, 3 bases at V and 7 bases at J, with 15 bases in the middle. Germline-derived CDR1 and CDR2 are KGHSH and LQKENI. CDR3 length: 14 residues. CDR3 loop: CASSPDGELRGYTF. The CDR3 region has the DNA TGTGCCAGCTCACCGGATGGGGAGTTGCGTGGCTACACCTTC.

This clone turned up a few times. The V call is TRBV7-6, the J call TRBJ2-7, with a possible D match to TRBD1 (6 bases). The CDR3 is made up of 16 amino acids. Per the germline V gene, CDR1 is SGHVS and CDR2 is FNYEAQ. Trimming cost V 5 bases and J 0 bases, with 17 bases left between them. The CDR3 nucleotides are TGTGCCAGCAGCCCATCGGCACAGGGTAGCTCCTACGAGCAGTACTTC. Translating it yields CASSPSAQGSSYEQYF.

This clone showed up just a few times. The chain employs TRBV7-3 and TRBJ2-2; unclear D gene. Trimming took 3 bases from V and 5 from J, leaving 4 bases between them. This CDR3 has 12 residues. Germline V gene data show CDR1 as SGHTA and CDR2 as FQGTGA. The CDR3 sequence is CASSFATGELFF. In nucleotides, the CDR3 is TGTGCCAGCAGCTTTGCTACCGGGGAGCTGTTTTTT.

A note on this clone: One junction end disagrees with the germline gene, perhaps due to a read error. V is TRBV7-9 and J is TRBJ2-1; 12 bases agree with TRBD2. In germline, CDR1 is SEHNR, CDR2 FQNEAQ (reference sequence). The CDR3 covers 13 residues. The CDR3 is CASSLAGGPEQFF. The DNA of the CDR3 is TGTGCCAGCAGCCTAGCGGGAGGGCCAGAGCAGTTCTTC.

The V and J genes are TRBV28 and TRBJ1-2; perhaps TRBD1 as D (5 bases). V shed 3 bases and J shed 0 bases, with 11 bases lying between them. The germline gives CDR1 MDHEN, CDR2 SYDVKM. The CDR3 is 15 residues long. CDR3 in amino acids: CASSLGGPANYGYTF. CDR3 coding DNA: TGTGCCAGCAGTTTGGGGGGACCGGCTAACTATGGCTACACCTTC.

The chain has TRBV3-1 (or the pseudogene TRBV3-2) and TRBJ1-1; D remains unclear. The CDR3 has 17 residues. The V end lost 0 bases, the J end lost 5 bases, and 19 bases lay between the germline ends. CDR1 and CDR2 (germline): LGHDT, YNNKEL (reference sequence). The CDR3 spells CASSQESWLQRKTEAFF. CDR3 DNA: TGTGCCAGCAGCCAAGAATCCTGGTTACAAAGGAAAACTGAAGCTTTCTTT.

The rearrangement joins TRBV12-1 to TRBJ1-4. TRBV12-1 is listed as a pseudogene. CDR3 length equals 19 residues. For the CDR3, the DNA is TGTGCCAGCAGCTACCGTCCGGGGCCGGCTTGGGCAACTAATGAAAAACTGTTTTTT. As protein: CASSYRPGPAWATNEKLFF.

This clone was counted a few times. The genes are TRBV7-9 and TRBJ2-1, with 9 bases that match TRBD1. J was trimmed by 6 bases and V by 7 bases; bases with no gene match: 16. Looked up from germline, CDR1 is SEHNR and CDR2 is FQNEAQ (reference sequence). The CDR3 covers 17 residues. For the CDR3, the DNA is TGTGCCAGCAACTTGTACCCGGGACAGGGTCTCTCCAATGAGCAGTTCTTC. Protein product: CASNLYPGQGLSNEQFF.

Points on this clone: At one boundary the junction diverges from the germline segment, which might be a read error. V usage is TRBV7-7 and J usage is TRBJ2-1, with 10 bases that match TRBD2. Germline CDR1 is SSHAT and CDR2 is FNYEAQ (reference sequence). There are 15 residues in the CDR3. The CDR3 loop reads CASSLTPSGSDGQFF. In DNA, the CDR3 is TGTGCTAGCAGCTTGACCCCTAGCGGGAGTGATGGGCAGTTCTTC. The variable domain in full, with the rest retrieved from reference TRBV7-7 and TRBJ2-1, is GAGVSQSPRYKVTKRGQDVTLRCDPISSHATLYWYQQALGQGPEFLTYFNYEAQPDKSGLPSDRFSAERPEGSISTLTIQRTEQRDSAMYRCASSLTPSGSDGQFFGPGTRLTVL.

The chain is built from TRBV28 and TRBJ2-5, with D unresolved. Deletions cut 6 bases from V and 5 bases from J, with 16 bases between. Germline V lookup: CDR1 MDHEN, CDR2 SYDVKM. The CDR3 length is 14 residues. The CDR3 loop reads CASSPSHSSETQYF. In DNA form, the CDR3 reads TGTGCCAGCAGCCCGAGTCACTCGTCCGAGACCCAGTACTTC.

The genes are TRBV7-2 and TRBJ2-1; 11 nucleotides agree with TRBD2. CDR1 and CDR2 (germline): SGHTA, FQGNSA. The CDR3 is made up of 14 amino acids. The V gene end was trimmed by 2 bases and the J gene end by 9 bases; junction bases not matched to a gene: 3. The DNA of the CDR3 is TGTGCCAGCAGCTTAACTAGCGGGAGAACTGAGCAGTTCTTC. It encodes CASSLTSGRTEQFF.

V and J are TRBV6-5 and TRBJ2-7; 7 bases are a match to TRBD1. The germline V gene encodes CDR1 MNHEY and CDR2 SVGAGI. Trimming took 3 bases from V and 3 from J; bases not matched to a gene: 8. This CDR3 region has 15 residues. The CDR3 bases are TGTGCCAGCAGTTATCAAGATAGGGACAGCTACGAGCAGTACTTC. Its translation is CASSYQDRDSYEQYF.

The rearrangement uses TRBV2 and TRBJ2-7; either TRBD1 or TRBD2 may supply D (5 bases each). Germline CDR1 SNHLY, CDR2 FYNNEI. V lost 5 bases and J 4 bases, leaving 9 bases between the germline ends. The CDR3 loop spans 12 amino acids. DNA for the CDR3: TGTGCCAGCAGTCGGGACGGGTACGAGCAGTACTTC. It specifies CASSRDGYEQYF.

The chain recombines TRBV30 with TRBJ1-5; unclear D gene. Deletions cut 3 bases from V and 2 bases from J, with 14 bases between. The CDR3 runs 15 residues. Germline V gene lookup returns CDR1 GTSNPN and CDR2 SVGIG (reference sequence). The CDR3 sequence: CAWSFAGLGNQPQHF. In DNA form, the CDR3 reads TGTGCCTGGAGCTTCGCGGGTCTTGGCAATCAGCCCCAGCATTTT.

The rearrangement uses TRBV5-6 and TRBJ2-7, with D possibly matching TRBD2 (5 bases). V was pared by 5 bases and J by 7 bases, with 10 bases between. The CDR3 length is 11 residues. Looked up from germline, CDR1 is SGHDT and CDR2 is YYEEEE. In DNA form, the CDR3 reads TGTGCCAGCAGTGGGAGACGGGAGCAGTACTTC. Its translation: CASSGRREQYF. Combining the CDR3 with reference TRBV5-6 and TRBJ2-7 gives the whole variable domain DAGVTQSPTHLIKTRGQQVTLRCSPKSGHDTVSWYQQALGQGPQFIFQYYEEEERQRGNFPDRFSGHQFPNYSSELNVNALLLGDSALYLCASSGRREQYFGPGTRLTVT.

V and J are TRBV20-1 and TRBJ2-1, with a weak D call TRBD1 (6 bases). V was shortened by 3 bases and J by 3 bases, with 9 bases between the two germline ends. This CDR3 is built from 13 residues. CDR1 DFQATT and CDR2 SNEGSKA come from the germline V gene (reference sequence). The CDR3 sequence: CSASLDSYNEQFF. The CDR3, as DNA: TGCAGTGCTAGTCTGGACAGCTACAATGAGCAGTTCTTC.

The rearrangement joins TRBV7-8 to TRBJ2-1; D perhaps matches TRBD2 (6 bases). V was pared by 6 bases and J by 6 bases, with 12 bases between. Germline V gene sequence: CDR1 SGHVS, CDR2 FQNEAQ. This CDR3 comprises 13 residues. The CDR3 sequence: CASRWDLLNEQFF. CDR3 DNA: TGTGCCAGCAGATGGGACTTGCTCAATGAGCAGTTCTTC.

This sequence joins TRBV11-2 and TRBJ2-5, with unresolved D. Trimming removed 1 base from V and 5 bases from J, with 14 bases in between. The CDR3 sequence is 15 residues long. Germline V gives CDR1 SGHAT, CDR2 FQNNGV. The CDR3 DNA follows: TGTGCCAGCAGCTTAGTTCCGGCGGACGGGGAGACCCAGTACTTC. Amino acids: CASSLVPADGETQYF.

This clone turned up a few times. The J gene is TRBJ1-1, the V gene TRBV28, with D possibly being TRBD1 (5 bases). Trimming took 7 bases from V and 1 from J, leaving 13 bases between them. The CDR3 is 14 amino acids. In germline, CDR1 is MDHEN, CDR2 SYDVKM. The CDR3 protein is CASILGAWNTEAFF. CDR3 nucleotide sequence: TGTGCCAGCATTCTAGGGGCCTGGAACACTGAAGCTTTCTTT.

The genes are TRBV3-1 (or the pseudogene TRBV3-2) and TRBJ2-3; no firm D call. The V gene's germline CDR1 is LGHDT and CDR2 YNNKEL (reference sequence). Trimming took 6 bases from V and 5 from J, leaving 12 bases between them. The CDR3 loop spans 13 amino acids. The DNA of the CDR3 is TGTGCCAGCAGTACCTCGGAGCAAGATACGCAGTATTTT. Its translation is CASSTSEQDTQYF.